Below, 20 T cell receptor beta chains from the same sample are listed, as sequenced in a study of T cells after yellow fever vaccination. TCRdb re-derived calls from the 5' RACE reads in MiXCR, one entry per CDR3 protein. Of more than 15,000 distinct CDR3 sequences in the sample, about 3.8% are singletons; the top ten hold roughly 0.4%. The sample consisted of PBMCs, either bulk or a sorted T-cell subset (CD4+, CD8+, memory, or dextramer-sorted; not recorded which), taken 15 days after the yellow fever booster vaccination. The receptors derive from a man aged 30 to 39 who received the YFV17D yellow fever vaccine.

This clonotype was found many times. The chain links TRBV6-5 to TRBJ2-1, with unresolved D. CDR1 and CDR2 (germline): MNHEY, SVGAGI. The CDR3 spans 18 residues. Trimming removed 3 bases from V and 0 bases from J, with 18 bases in between. The CDR3 region has the DNA TGTGCCAGCAGTTATTCCGACCTGACCCTAAGCTCCTACAATGAGCAGTTCTTC. Its protein is CASSYSDLTLSSYNEQFF.

This clonotype was seen a few times. This chain uses TRBV7-8 with TRBJ2-3; 10 positions agree with TRBD2. The junction had 9 bases not matched to a gene; V was cut back by 1 base and J by 5 bases. CDR1 is SGHVS, CDR2 FQNEAQ, per germline. The CDR3 sequence is 17 residues long. The CDR3 protein is CASSLVRAGGPIDTQYF. The CDR3 region has the DNA TGTGCCAGCAGCTTAGTGCGAGCGGGAGGGCCAATAGATACGCAGTATTTT.

This clonotype was seen many times. The chain carries TRBV7-2 and TRBJ2-7, with TRBD1 matching over 7 bases. Unmatched junction bases numbered 7, after V lost 8 bases and J lost 3 bases. CDR3 size: 13 residues. Germline lookup yields CDR1 SGHTA and CDR2 FQGNSA. CDR3 residues: CASGRGNFYEQYF. CDR3 bases: TGTGCCAGCGGCAGGGGGAACTTCTACGAGCAGTACTTC.

This clonotype was recorded many times. The genes are TRBV27 and TRBJ2-7, with a tentative D call TRBD1 (8 bases). This CDR3 spans 16 amino acids. V was pared by 9 bases and J by 5 bases, with 26 bases between. The V gene's germline CDR1 is MNHEY and CDR2 SMNVEV (reference sequence). For the CDR3, the DNA is TGTGCCAGTAGCAGGGGGCTCGGGGGAGGGAACAACGAGCAGTACTTC. The encoded protein is CASSRGLGGGNNEQYF.

Relative to its sample, this clonotype is medium-sized. V and J are TRBV4-3 and TRBJ1-2; weak D call: TRBD1 (5 bases). The V gene's germline CDR1 is LGHNA and CDR2 YSLEER. The length of the CDR3 is 15 residues. V lost 0 bases, J lost 6 bases, and 14 bases lay in between. This CDR3 is CASSQEWGGAHGYTF. CDR3 nucleotides: TGCGCCAGCAGCCAAGAGTGGGGTGGGGCCCATGGCTACACCTTC.

In this sample, this clonotype is medium-sized. The rearrangement links TRBV25-1 to TRBJ2-7; D not resolved. The V end lost 3 bases, the J end lost 3 bases, and 3 bases lay between the germline ends. Germline loops: CDR1 MGHDK, CDR2 SYGVNS. The CDR3 consists of 11 residues. Here the CDR3 reads CASSDSYEQYF. The CDR3 nucleotides are TGTGCCAGCAGTGACAGCTACGAGCAGTACTTC.

In its sample, this clonotype was seen many times. V is TRBV7-2 and J is TRBJ2-3; TRBD2 is a possible D gene (5 bases). The CDR3 covers 12 residues. Trimming took off 7 bases at V and 11 bases at J, with 16 bases between the two ends. Per the germline V gene, CDR1 is SGHTA and CDR2 is FQGNSA. The CDR3 spells CASIELGELQYF. CDR3 nucleotide sequence: TGTGCCAGCATCGAACTCGGGGAGTTGCAGTATTTT. Combining the CDR3 with reference TRBV7-2 and TRBJ2-3 gives the whole variable domain GAGVSQSPSNKVTEKGKDVELRCDPISGHTALYWYRQSLGQGLEFLIYFQGNSAPDKSGLPSDRFSAERTGGSVSTLTIQRTQQEDSAVYLCASIELGELQYFGPGTRLTVL.

Points on this clonotype: An end of the junction does not agree with germline; a read error may underlie this. The chain's CDR3 is CAISPVRSYEQYF. The CDR3 coding sequence is TGTGCCATCAGCCCCGTCCGATCCTACGAGCAGTACTTC. The chain joins TRBV4-2 to TRBJ2-7, with D uncertain. This CDR3 region has 13 residues. Germline V gene lookup returns CDR1 LGHNA and CDR2 YNFKEQ.

At least ten counts were recorded for this clonotype. The chain carries TRBV15 and TRBJ2-7; 11 nucleotides match TRBD2. The CDR3 length is 15 residues. Germline-derived CDR1 and CDR2 are LNHNV and YYDKDF (reference sequence). The junction had 3 bases not matched to a gene; V was cut back by 1 base and J by 4 bases. The CDR3 is CATSRGLAGRYEQYF. The DNA for the CDR3 is TGTGCCACCAGCAGAGGACTAGCGGGACGGTACGAGCAGTACTTC.

This clonotype has at least ten counts. The chain is built from TRBV7-3 and TRBJ2-5, with 9 bases lining up with TRBD2. CDR1 is SGHTA, CDR2 FQGTGA, per germline. This CDR3 spans 14 amino acids. Trimming took 6 bases from V and 4 from J; bases not matched to a gene: 6. The CDR3 here is CASSLSGGVETQYF. The DNA for the CDR3 is TGTGCCAGCAGTCTTAGCGGGGGAGTAGAGACCCAGTACTTC.

This clonotype came up a few times. The rearrangement links TRBV5-1 to TRBJ2-7, with 9 bases identical to TRBD1. The germline CDR1 and CDR2 sequences are SGHRS and YFSETQ. Trimming took 0 bases from V and 5 from J; bases not matched to a gene: 15. The length of the CDR3 is 18 residues. The CDR3 DNA reads TGCGCCAGCAGCTTGGATGGGGGGAGGCGACAGGGGGTCGACGAGCAGTACTTC. Protein product: CASSLDGGRRQGVDEQYF.

The table lists this clonotype with many counts. The V gene is TRBV20-1, the J gene TRBJ2-7; the match to TRBD1 covers 8 bases. Germline V CDR1 and CDR2: DFQATT, SNEGSKA (reference sequence). V shed 6 bases and J 5 bases; nucleotides not matched to a gene: 18. This CDR3 is 16 amino acids long. The CDR3 DNA follows: TGCAGTGCCTCGAAACCGACCGGGACAGGCCTTCACGAGCAGTACTTC. Amino acid sequence: CSASKPTGTGLHEQYF.

This clonotype was observed at least ten times. The rearrangement uses TRBV4-1 and TRBJ2-1, with D hard to call. V was trimmed by 0 bases and J by 0 bases, leaving 9 bases between them. This CDR3 contains 16 residues. Germline V gene lookup returns CDR1 MGHRA and CDR2 YSYEKL. CDR3 in DNA: TGCGCCAGCAGCCAAGATCTTGCGGACTCCTACAATGAGCAGTTCTTC. This gives the protein CASSQDLADSYNEQFF.

This clonotype was seen at least ten times. The genes are TRBV27 and TRBJ1-2; 8 bases fit TRBD1. The CDR3 runs 12 residues. Germline values: CDR1 MNHEY, CDR2 SMNVEV (reference sequence). Losses at the gene ends were 6 bases for V and 4 bases for J; bases not matched to a gene: 1. The CDR3 sequence: CASSDRGYGYTF. In DNA form, the CDR3 reads TGTGCCAGCAGCGACAGGGGCTATGGCTACACCTTC.

At least ten counts were recorded for this clonotype. The J gene is TRBJ2-1, the V gene TRBV10-3, with 10 bases matching TRBD2. V was clipped by 4 bases and J by 3 bases; unmatched bases: 6. This CDR3 has 16 residues. Germline CDR1 is ENHRY and CDR2 is SYGVKD. The CDR3 DNA reads as TGTGCCATCAGTGCCAGGACTAGCGGTTTCTACAATGAGCAGTTCTTC. Protein: CAISARTSGFYNEQFF.

Sample share makes this clonotype medium-sized. The chain joins TRBV7-9 to TRBJ2-1, with TRBD2 identical over 14 bases. V lost 3 bases, J lost 4 bases, and 2 bases stayed unmatched. The CDR3 runs 16 residues. The V gene's germline CDR1 is SEHNR and CDR2 FQNEAQ (reference sequence). For the CDR3, the DNA is TGTGCCAGCAGCTTGGGGACTAGCGGGAGATACAATGAGCAGTTCTTC. Translated, it gives CASSLGTSGRYNEQFF.

This clonotype was picked up many times. The gene calls are TRBV5-1 and TRBJ2-7, with TRBD1 identical over 8 bases. Germline CDR1 reads SGHRS; CDR2 reads YFSETQ. V lost 9 bases and J lost 5; bases outside the gene matches: 7. This CDR3 spans 12 amino acids. The CDR3 bases are TGCGCCACCGGACAGGGTCCACACGAGCAGTACTTC. Protein sequence: CATGQGPHEQYF.

This clonotype was counted many times. J is TRBJ1-2 and V is TRBV5-1; 11 bases match TRBD1. V lost 4 bases and J lost 12; bases outside the gene matches: 8. Germline V gene lookup returns CDR1 SGHRS and CDR2 YFSETQ. The length of the CDR3 is 13 residues. The CDR3 DNA sequence: TGCGCCAGCAGCCTAAAGGACAGGGGGCACGACACCTTC. Translating gives CASSLKDRGHDTF.

In this sample, this clonotype turned up many times. The chain carries TRBV9 and TRBJ2-5, with D possibly TRBD2 on 7 matching bases. The ends were cut back, 5 bases at V and 1 base at J, with 15 bases in the middle. CDR1 SGDLS and CDR2 YYNGEE come from the germline V gene. There are 15 residues in the CDR3. The CDR3, as DNA: TGTGCCAGCAGTGGGGGGGCTAGCGGCCAAGAGACCCAGTACTTC. Translated: CASSGGASGQETQYF.

Ten or more counts support this clonotype. The V gene is TRBV28, the J gene TRBJ2-3; D ambiguous. Germline-derived CDR1 and CDR2 are MDHEN and SYDVKM. V lost 8 bases, J lost 3 bases, and 12 bases lay in between. The CDR3 is 13 amino acids. The CDR3 here is CASVFRLTDTQYF. In DNA, the CDR3 is TGTGCCAGCGTTTTTCGTCTTACAGATACGCAGTATTTT.